This T cell receptor (beta chain) is drawn from a study of T cells after yellow fever vaccination. By 5'RACE template switching, TCR cDNA was produced, with a universal primer site and UMIs added in the process. TCRdb passed the 5' RACE reads through MiXCR, listing each CDR3 protein once. The sample has 550,000 or so distinct CDR3 sequences, over 15% seen once; the top ten hold 13% to 15%. Findings and limits, study-wide: In FACS-sorted repertoires, abundant clonotypes from the bulk population could appear as contaminants.

This clonotype showed up just a few times. Its antigen remains unidentified. The V gene lost 5 bases and the J gene lost 4 bases, with 14 bases spanning the gap. Germline CDR1 KGHSH, CDR2 LQKENI. This CDR3 spans 14 amino acids. The gene calls are TRBV18 and TRBJ2-5, with a tentative D call TRBD1 (5 bases). Here the sequenced sample was PBMCs, taken 15 days after the yellow fever booster vaccination. The clonotype comes from a man aged 25 to 40 who received the YFV17D yellow fever vaccine. The CDR3 loop reads CASSARVVGETQYF. CDR3 nucleotide sequence: TGTGCCAGCTCAGCCAGGGTAGTCGGAGAGACCCAGTACTTC.